What follows are 14 T cell receptor beta chains derived from one specimen sequenced in a study of blood T cell repertoires in COVID-19. The data were produced by immunoSEQ multiplex PCR, yet TCRdb's version contains in-frame clones alone and is incomplete. The table has approximately 260,000 clones, approximately 85% seen once. The sequenced material came from peripheral blood. All receptors come from a woman in her 70s with acute or convalescent COVID-19.

The V gene is TRBV5-1, the J gene TRBJ2-1; TRBD2 aligns across 8 bases. The germline V gene has CDR1 SGHRS and CDR2 YFSETQ. V lost 4 bases, J lost 9 bases, and 6 bases stayed unmatched. The CDR3 length is 13 residues. CDR3 sequence (DNA): TGCGCCAGCAGCCATCGACGGGAGGGTGAGCAGTTCTTC. Encoded protein: CASSHRREGEQFF. Based on the CDR3 plus reference TRBV5-1 and TRBJ2-1, the full variable domain is KAGVTQTPRYLIKTRGQQVTLSCSPISGHRSVSWYQQTPGQGLQFLFEYFSETQRNKGNFPGRFSGRQFSNSRSEMNVSTLELGDSALYLCASSHRREGEQFFGPGTRLTVL.

J is TRBJ2-5 and V is TRBV19; perhaps TRBD2 as D (5 bases). This CDR3 is 14 amino acids long. Germline V CDR1 and CDR2: LNHDA, SQIVND (reference sequence). V was cut by 4 bases and J by 4 bases, with 13 bases left in between. CDR3: CASSTRFEGETQYF. The CDR3 coding sequence is TGTGCCAGTAGTACCAGATTCGAGGGAGAGACCCAGTACTTC.

V is TRBV6-5 and J is TRBJ2-4; 7 nucleotides align to TRBD1. Germline V gene lookup returns CDR1 MNHEY and CDR2 SVGAGI. Germline trimming cut 4 bases from V and 6 bases from J; bases unmatched to any gene: 6. CDR3 length: 14 amino acids. CDR3 sequence reads: CASSSTGVRNIQYF. CDR3 sequence (DNA): TGTGCCAGCAGTTCAACAGGGGTCAGAAACATTCAGTACTTC.

The CDR3 sequence is CAISESRGVSYEQYF. The CDR3 DNA sequence: TGTGCCATCAGTGAGTCGCGGGGTGTATCCTACGAGCAGTACTTC. The chain carries TRBV10-3 and TRBJ2-7; D may be TRBD2 (6 bases). Deletions cut 0 bases from V and 1 base from J, with 10 bases between. The CDR3 covers 15 residues. The germline gives CDR1 ENHRY, CDR2 SYGVKD.

On this clone itself: Other nucleotide sequences from this sample produce the same CDR3. V usage is TRBV4-1 and J usage is TRBJ1-5, with D hard to call. CDR1 and CDR2 from the germline V gene are MGHRA and YSYEKL. V lost 1 base and J 0 bases, leaving 4 bases between the germline ends. The CDR3 consists of 14 residues. CDR3 sequence: CASSQVSSNQPQHF. The CDR3 DNA follows: TGCGCCAGCAGCCAAGTTAGTAGCAATCAGCCCCAGCATTTT.

The V call is TRBV4-2, the J call TRBJ2-1; 10 bases agree with TRBD1. V shed 0 bases, J shed 7 bases, and the junction held 3 bases outside the gene matches. The CDR3 contains 15 residues. Germline V gene lookup returns CDR1 LGHNA and CDR2 YNFKEQ. CDR3 sequence reads: CASSQDGTGVNEQFF. The CDR3 nucleotides are TGTGCCAGCAGCCAAGATGGGACAGGGGTGAATGAGCAGTTCTTC.

In its sample, this clone was seen once. V and J are TRBV5-1 and TRBJ2-7; the D is unclear. This CDR3 region has 12 residues. Germline loops: CDR1 SGHRS, CDR2 YFSETQ. V shed 5 bases and J shed 0 bases, with 6 bases lying between them. The CDR3 here is CASRETSYEQYF. CDR3 bases: TGCGCCAGCAGGGAGACCTCCTACGAGCAGTACTTC.

This clone was seen just once. The rearrangement links TRBV12-3 or TRBV12-4 to TRBJ2-5; D call uncertain. This CDR3 is built from 13 residues. V gave up 3 bases and J gave up 5 bases, with 10 bases separating them. The CDR3 nucleotides read TGTGCCAGCAGTTTCGAGATAGAGGAGACCCAGTACTTC. As protein: CASSFEIEETQYF.

The V call is TRBV11-2, the J call TRBJ2-5, with TRBD2 as a possible D gene (6 bases). This CDR3 spans 15 amino acids. With 6 bases removed from V and 2 bases from J, the gap between germline ends came to 16 bases. Germline CDR1 is SGHAT and CDR2 is FQNNGV. The DNA for the CDR3 is TGTGCCAGCAGTTGGGACGGGAGAAAACAAGAGACCCAGTACTTC. Translation: CASSWDGRKQETQYF. The full variable domain, its missing parts supplied by reference TRBV11-2 and TRBJ2-5, is EAGVAQSPRYKIIEKRQSVAFWCNPISGHATLYWYQQILGQGPKLLIQFQNNGVVDDSQLPKDRFSAERLKGVDSTLKIQPAKLEDSAVYLCASSWDGRKQETQYFGPGTRLLVL.

This chain links TRBV18 with TRBJ2-5, with TRBD2 matching 10 bases. This CDR3 comprises 14 residues. Germline values: CDR1 KGHSH, CDR2 LQKENI. The ends lost 4 bases at V and 5 bases at J; junction bases unmatched: 4. CDR3 sequence: CASSLLAGMETQYF. The CDR3 bases are TGTGCCAGCTCACTACTAGCGGGGATGGAGACCCAGTACTTC.

This chain connects TRBV7-8 to TRBJ1-5; maybe TRBD1 (5 bases). Germline V gene sequence: CDR1 SGHVS, CDR2 FQNEAQ. This CDR3 comprises 16 residues. V was cut by 6 bases and J by 5 bases, with 20 bases left in between. This chain's CDR3 is CASRERGGGVDQPQHF. CDR3 bases: TGTGCCAGCAGGGAACGGGGCGGGGGGGTTGATCAGCCCCAGCATTTT.

This rearrangement joins TRBV11-3 to TRBJ2-2; tentative D call: TRBD1 (6 bases). Germline V gene sequence: CDR1 SGHNT, CDR2 YENEEA. This CDR3 comprises 15 residues. V was cut by 5 bases and J by 3 bases, with 13 bases left in between. The CDR3 sequence: CASSAQGRDTGELFF. Here the CDR3 DNA reads TGTGCCAGCAGCGCACAGGGTAGGGACACCGGGGAGCTGTTTTTT.

The gene calls are TRBV7-2 and TRBJ1-2; TRBD1 matches 9 bases. CDR1 and CDR2 (germline): SGHTA, FQGNSA. CDR3 size: 15 residues. Trimming cost V 5 bases and J 4 bases; bases outside gene matches: 8. The DNA for the CDR3 is TGTGCCAGCAGCCGTACGGACAGGGGTGTCTATGGCTACACCTTC. Translation: CASSRTDRGVYGYTF.

The V and J genes are TRBV9 and TRBJ1-5; the D is unclear. V lost 0 bases, J lost 7 bases, and 11 bases lay in between. The germline CDR1 and CDR2 sequences are SGDLS and YYNGEE. The CDR3 runs 14 residues. The chain's CDR3 is CASSVDPRRQPQHF. For the CDR3, the DNA is TGTGCCAGCAGCGTAGACCCGAGGCGGCAGCCCCAGCATTTT.